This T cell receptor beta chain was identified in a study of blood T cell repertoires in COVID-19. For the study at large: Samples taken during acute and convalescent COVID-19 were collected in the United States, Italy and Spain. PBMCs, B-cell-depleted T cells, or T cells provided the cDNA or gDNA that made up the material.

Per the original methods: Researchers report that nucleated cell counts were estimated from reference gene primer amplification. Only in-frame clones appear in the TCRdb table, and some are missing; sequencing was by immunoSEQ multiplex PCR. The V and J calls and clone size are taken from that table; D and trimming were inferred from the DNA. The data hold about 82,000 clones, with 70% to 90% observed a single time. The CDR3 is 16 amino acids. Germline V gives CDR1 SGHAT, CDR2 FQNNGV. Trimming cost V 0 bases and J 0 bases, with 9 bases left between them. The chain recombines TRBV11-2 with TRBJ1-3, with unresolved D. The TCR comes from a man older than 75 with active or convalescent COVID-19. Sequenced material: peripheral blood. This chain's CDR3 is CASSLDLVSSGNTIYF. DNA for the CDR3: TGTGCCAGCAGCTTAGATCTGGTGAGCTCTGGAAACACCATATATTTT.